A single sample is the source of the 28 T cell receptor beta chains below, sequenced in a study of response to subunit inactivated influenza vaccine. TCRdb reprocessed the RT-PCR reads with MiXCR, giving one entry per CDR3 protein. The table lists over 450,000 distinct CDR3 sequences, around 13% of them singletons, with less than 15% in the top ten. The input for sequencing was PBMCs from blood, taken about 40 days after vaccination. These receptors all stem from a man aged 50 to 60 who received an inactivated influenza vaccine.

At least ten counts were recorded for this clonotype. The chain employs TRBV12-3 or TRBV12-4 and TRBJ2-1, with D perhaps TRBD2 (6 bases). Trimming pared 4 bases from V and 8 bases from J, leaving 15 bases between. The CDR3 has 14 residues. The CDR3: CASSYRLGWHEQFF. In nucleotides, the CDR3 is TGTGCCAGCAGTTATAGACTAGGTTGGCATGAGCAGTTCTTC.

The chain couples TRBV6-1 to TRBJ1-2, with D possibly TRBD1 on 6 matching bases. V was pared by 6 bases and J by 4 bases, with 18 bases between. This CDR3 spans 15 amino acids. CDR1 and CDR2 from the germline V gene are MNHNS and SASEGT. The CDR3 sequence: CASRDAGTSRYGYTF. As DNA, the CDR3 is TGTGCCAGCAGAGACGCCGGGACAAGTCGCTATGGCTACACCTTC.

The chain is built from TRBV6-2 or TRBV6-3 and TRBJ2-7; 8 nucleotides agree with TRBD1. Germline CDR1 reads MNHEY; CDR2 reads SVGEGT. This CDR3 comprises 13 residues. The J segment lost 7 bases and the V segment lost 5 bases, leaving 7 bases of the junction unmatched. This chain's CDR3 is CASSQTGVGEQYF. In DNA form, the CDR3 reads TGTGCCAGCAGTCAGACAGGGGTCGGTGAGCAGTACTTC.

V gene TRBV7-2 combines with J gene TRBJ2-7; D may be TRBD2 (6 bases). Per germline, CDR1 SGHTA and CDR2 FQGNSA. The V end lost 0 bases, the J end lost 2 bases, and 14 bases lay between the germline ends. This CDR3 has 16 residues. The CDR3 DNA follows: TGTGCCAGCAGCTTAGCAGGAACTAGCTTCACCTACGAGCAGTACTTC. It yields the protein CASSLAGTSFTYEQYF.

The gene calls are TRBV12-3 or TRBV12-4 and TRBJ2-1; D not resolved. V was shortened by 4 bases and J by 8 bases, with 6 bases between the two germline ends. The CDR3 runs 11 residues. CDR3 residues: CASSWSDEQFF. In DNA, the CDR3 is TGTGCCAGCAGTTGGAGTGATGAGCAGTTCTTC.

This clonotype was detected a few times. The CDR3 coding sequence is TGTGCCAGCAGTTTATCCCTGGGGCGAGAGACCCAGTACTTC. This gives the protein CASSLSLGRETQYF. The chain recombines TRBV27 with TRBJ2-5; TRBD1 might be the D (5 bases). V was clipped by 0 bases and J by 4 bases, with 9 bases between them. The CDR3 is 14 amino acids. Germline loops: CDR1 MNHEY, CDR2 SMNVEV (reference sequence).

The chain recombines TRBV20-1 with TRBJ2-7, with a possible D match to TRBD1 (6 bases). From germline, CDR1 is DFQATT and CDR2 SNEGSKA (reference sequence). The ends were cut back, 5 bases at V and 2 bases at J, with 13 bases in the middle. CDR3 length equals 13 residues. CDR3 protein: CSAEGQGTYEQYF. The CDR3 coding sequence is TGCAGTGCTGAGGGCCAGGGGACCTACGAGCAGTACTTC.

This clonotype was seen only once. One end of the junction varies from germline; a read error may be responsible. This chain joins TRBV2 and TRBJ2-1, with TRBD2 as a possible D gene (5 bases). The CDR3 is 18 amino acids. The germline CDR1 and CDR2 sequences are SNHLY and FYNNEI. The CDR3 protein is CACSLSATRKRTYNEQFF. In DNA, the CDR3 is TGTGCCTGCAGTTTGTCGGCTACTAGAAAGAGGACCTACAATGAGCAGTTCTTC.

This clonotype turned up a few times. The chain uses TRBV4-3 and TRBJ2-7; 7 positions match TRBD1. The length of the CDR3 is 18 residues. The germline V gene encodes CDR1 LGHNA and CDR2 YSLEER. Losses at the gene ends were 0 bases for V and 0 bases for J; bases not matched to a gene: 11. CDR3 sequence (DNA): TGCGCCAGCAGCCAAGAAATTCCGGGACAGCGACGCTCCTACGAGCAGTACTTC. Translated, it gives CASSQEIPGQRRSYEQYF.

This clonotype was seen ten or more times. The chain combines TRBV20-1 with TRBJ1-1; 7 bases fit TRBD1. Germline loops: CDR1 DFQATT, CDR2 SNEGSKA (reference sequence). The trim removed 4 bases at V and 2 bases at J, leaving 4 bases unmatched. The CDR3 consists of 13 residues. The CDR3 reads CSATDRVNTEAFF. CDR3 nucleotides: TGCAGTGCTACAGACAGGGTAAACACTGAAGCTTTCTTT.

J is TRBJ2-7 and V is TRBV5-1; D might be TRBD2 (5 bases). Germline V gene lookup returns CDR1 SGHRS and CDR2 YFSETQ. The CDR3 length is 13 residues. Trimming left V 3 bases short and J 5 bases short, with 12 bases between. The CDR3 spells CASSSALGDEQYF. DNA of the CDR3: TGCGCCAGCAGCTCCGCTCTCGGGGACGAGCAGTACTTC.

This chain links TRBV28 with TRBJ2-7, with 10 bases that match TRBD2. The CDR3 sequence is 17 residues long. The J segment lost 2 bases and the V segment lost 5 bases, leaving 12 bases of the junction unmatched. CDR1 is MDHEN and CDR2 is SYDVKM in the germline V gene. CDR3 in DNA: TGTGCCAGCAGTCAAATATCTGGGACTAGCGTTGCCTACGAGCAGTACTTC. Translating gives CASSQISGTSVAYEQYF.

Many counts were recorded for this clonotype. The V call is TRBV12-3 or TRBV12-4, the J call TRBJ2-3; D gene ambiguous. This CDR3 is 13 amino acids long. Trimming left V 4 bases short and J 3 bases short, with 8 bases between. CDR3 nucleotides: TGTGCCAGCAGTTCGATGGGGACAGATACGCAGTATTTT. It specifies CASSSMGTDTQYF.

The sample holds a few counts of this clonotype. The genes are TRBV24-1 and TRBJ2-2; possible D gene TRBD2, 6 bases. Trimming removed 0 bases at V and 0 bases at J, with 7 bases between. In germline, CDR1 is KGHDR, CDR2 SFDVKD. The CDR3 covers 16 residues. The CDR3 DNA is TGTGCCACCAGTGATTTGGGCGGGGCGAACACCGGGGAGCTGTTTTTT. It specifies CATSDLGGANTGELFF.

In this sample, this clonotype turned up a few times. As DNA, the CDR3 is TGTGCCAGCAGTCAGGTTTCAGGGAGGAATGAGCAGTTCTTC. It yields the protein CASSQVSGRNEQFF. This chain joins TRBV12-3 or TRBV12-4 and TRBJ2-1; D is possibly TRBD2 (6 bases). This CDR3 region has 14 residues. V was trimmed by 5 bases and J by 7 bases, leaving 15 bases between them.

This clonotype was seen at least ten times. This rearrangement joins TRBV11-2 to TRBJ2-4; unclear D gene. CDR1 and CDR2 (germline): SGHAT, FQNNGV. Trimming shortened V by 5 bases and J by 1 base, and 21 bases separated the two germline ends. There are 18 residues in the CDR3. CDR3 DNA sequence: TGTGCCAGCAGCCAAGCTGCCCCCCTCGTTCTGGCCAAAAACATTCAGTACTTC. Amino acid sequence: CASSQAAPLVLAKNIQYF.

In its sample, this clonotype was seen many times. CDR3 loop: CASSEWTSGGSADTQYF. The CDR3 DNA reads TGCGCCAGCAGTGAGTGGACTAGCGGGGGGTCCGCAGATACGCAGTATTTT. The chain is built from TRBV10-1 and TRBJ2-3; 14 bases align to TRBD2. After removal of 1 base from V and 4 bases from J, the junction contained 4 bases not matched to a gene. This CDR3 region has 17 residues. Germline V gives CDR1 WNHNN, CDR2 SYGVQD (reference sequence).

This clonotype was seen more than once but under ten times. The chain links TRBV12-3 or TRBV12-4 to TRBJ1-1; TRBD1 agrees at 9 bases. The CDR3 spans 13 residues. Trimming at V came to 9 bases and at J to 3 bases, leaving 5 bases not matched to a gene. DNA for the CDR3: TGTGCCAGTCACAGGGGGCGGGACACTGAAGCTTTCTTT. Translation: CASHRGRDTEAFF.

This clonotype showed up many times. V usage is TRBV7-9 and J usage is TRBJ2-1; D is unresolved. The V end was cut by 1 base, the J end by 4 bases, with 11 bases between. Looked up from germline, CDR1 is SEHNR and CDR2 is FQNEAQ (reference sequence). This CDR3 has 15 residues. The CDR3: CASSLEHYAYNEQFF. In DNA form, the CDR3 reads TGTGCCAGCAGCTTAGAACATTACGCTTACAATGAGCAGTTCTTC.

A few counts support this clonotype. The chain carries TRBV3-1 and TRBJ2-1, with D possibly TRBD2 on 6 matching bases. Trimming stripped 11 bases from V and 10 bases from J, with 18 bases between. CDR3 size: 12 residues. Germline V CDR1 and CDR2: LGHDT, YNNKEL (reference sequence). In DNA, the CDR3 is TGTGCCTCCCGGGGGACCTTAACCGAGCAGTTCTTC. This translates into CASRGTLTEQFF.

Notes on this clonotype: One junction end does not reproduce the germline sequence, and a read error may be involved. The V gene is TRBV20-1, the J gene TRBJ2-3; D not resolved. Germline V gives CDR1 DFQATT, CDR2 SNEGSKA (reference sequence). The CDR3 contains 16 residues. CDR3 region: CCATTLESSGTDTQYF. In nucleotides, the CDR3 is TGCTGTGCCACAACATTAGAGAGCTCCGGCACAGATACGCAGTATTTT.

This clonotype occurred many times. The rearrangement joins TRBV25-1 to TRBJ2-7, with 8 positions matching TRBD1. The CDR3 runs 14 residues. Looked up from germline, CDR1 is MGHDK and CDR2 is SYGVNS. Germline trimming cut 3 bases from V and 6 bases from J; bases unmatched to any gene: 7. The CDR3 protein is CASSEWQGASEQYF. CDR3 coding DNA: TGTGCCAGCAGTGAGTGGCAGGGGGCCTCCGAGCAGTACTTC.

The chain joins TRBV4-2 to TRBJ2-7, with D unclear. In germline, CDR1 is LGHNA, CDR2 YNFKEQ. CDR3 length: 16 residues. The germline V and J ends were trimmed by 4 bases and 4 bases, with 20 bases remaining between them. The CDR3 is CASSRDGGDSLYEQYF. DNA of the CDR3: TGTGCCAGCAGCCGAGATGGTGGTGATTCATTATACGAGCAGTACTTC.

This clonotype was seen ten or more times. The chain joins TRBV15 to TRBJ1-1; 7 bases align to TRBD1. From germline, CDR1 is LNHNV and CDR2 YYDKDF (reference sequence). The ends lost 0 bases at V and 3 bases at J; junction bases unmatched: 7. The CDR3 runs 16 residues. CDR3 sequence reads: CATSRDRGQGDTEAFF. The CDR3 region has the DNA TGTGCCACCAGCAGAGATAGGGGGCAGGGGGACACTGAAGCTTTCTTT.

The genes are TRBV7-8 and TRBJ2-5; no definite D call. Trimming pared 2 bases from V and 2 bases from J, leaving 15 bases between. Germline lookup yields CDR1 SGHVS and CDR2 FQNEAQ. The CDR3 extends over 16 amino acids. CDR3: CASSLLRMGVQETQYF. In DNA form, the CDR3 reads TGTGCCAGCAGCTTACTGCGGATGGGCGTTCAAGAGACCCAGTACTTC.

Only a few counts were recorded for this clonotype. This chain uses TRBV5-5 with TRBJ2-6, with 8 bases that match TRBD1. This CDR3 comprises 17 residues. The J segment lost 5 bases and the V segment lost 4 bases, leaving 11 bases of the junction unmatched. CDR1 and CDR2 (germline): SGHKS, YYEKEE (reference sequence). The CDR3, as DNA: TGTGCCAGCAGCGCGGGGACAGGTTCTGGAAGGGCCAACGTCCTGACTTTC. Protein product: CASSAGTGSGRANVLTF. Full variable domain (rest looked up from reference TRBV5-5 and TRBJ2-6): DAGVTQSPTHLIKTRGQQVTLRCSPISGHKSVSWYQQVLGQGPQFIFQYYEKEERGRGNFPDRFSARQFPNYSSELNVNALLLGDSALYLCASSAGTGSGRANVLTFGAGSRLTVL.

This clonotype has ten or more counts. The gene calls are TRBV27 and TRBJ1-6, with 7 bases fitting TRBD1. CDR3 size: 14 residues. J lost 7 bases, V lost 3 bases, and 3 bases had no gene match. Germline loops: CDR1 MNHEY, CDR2 SMNVEV (reference sequence). In DNA, the CDR3 is TGTGCCAGCAGTTTCGGGACAGAAAATTCACCCCTCCACTTT. This codes for CASSFGTENSPLHF.

The rearrangement uses TRBV5-1 and TRBJ2-4, with TRBD1 identical over 7 bases. The CDR3 has 16 amino acids. Germline trimming cut 4 bases from V and 0 bases from J; bases unmatched to any gene: 7. Germline V CDR1 and CDR2: SGHRS, YFSETQ. The CDR3 region is CASSTGQALAKNIQYF. The CDR3 DNA reads as TGCGCCAGCAGCACCGGACAGGCCCTAGCCAAAAACATTCAGTACTTC.